These 30 T cell receptor beta chains were sequenced from one sample in a study of blood T cells in healthy people across ages. Then a second PCR, running roughly 7 to 11 cycles, was carried out with a sample-barcoded 5' primer and a J-beta primer mix. TCRdb passed the 5' RACE reads through MiXCR, listing each CDR3 protein once. This table holds about 930,000 distinct CDR3 sequences, 25% to 30% found once. These sequences were also reported in another study, on T cells of mothers and their children.

The sequencing input was blood. The receptors were sampled from a woman aged 40 to 55 in good health.

J is TRBJ2-7 and V is TRBV15; TRBD2 is a possible D gene (5 bases). The CDR3 extends over 15 amino acids. Trimming cost V 0 bases and J 6 bases, with 15 bases left between them. Germline V gives CDR1 LNHNV, CDR2 YYDKDF (reference sequence). DNA of the CDR3: TGTGCCACCAGCAGAGATAGGGCTAGCCCAGCCGAGCAGTACTTC. This gives the protein CATSRDRASPAEQYF.

Only a few counts were recorded for this clonotype. The chain employs TRBV4-1 and TRBJ1-3; D is undetermined. The V and J ends lost 2 bases and 0 bases respectively, with 20 bases between them. This CDR3 region has 19 residues. Per germline, CDR1 MGHRA and CDR2 YSYEKL. The CDR3 DNA follows: TGCGCCAGCAGCCAACGCGGACGGATAGCCGCTCACTCTGGAAACACCATATATTTT. Translating it yields CASSQRGRIAAHSGNTIYF.

V is TRBV25-1 and J is TRBJ2-1; a possible D gene is TRBD2 (6 bases). This CDR3 spans 18 amino acids. Trimming stripped 0 bases from V and 1 base from J, with 16 bases between. The V gene's germline CDR1 is MGHDK and CDR2 SYGVNS. CDR3 region: CASSEYGTEVVSYNEQFF. For the CDR3, the DNA is TGTGCCAGCAGTGAATATGGGACTGAGGTTGTGTCCTACAATGAGCAGTTCTTC.

This clonotype was seen a few times. The chain joins TRBV28 to TRBJ2-7; 9 bases line up with TRBD1. J lost 3 bases, V lost 8 bases, and 2 bases had no gene match. Germline V gives CDR1 MDHEN, CDR2 SYDVKM. The CDR3 length is 12 residues. The DNA of the CDR3 is TGTGCCAGCCGACAGGGGGGCTACGAGCAGTACTTC. Its protein product is CASRQGGYEQYF.

This clonotype was detected ten times or more. The rearrangement uses TRBV9 and TRBJ2-3, with 8 nucleotides matching TRBD2. CDR3 size: 14 residues. Germline V gives CDR1 SGDLS, CDR2 YYNGEE. The V gene end was trimmed by 4 bases and the J gene end by 7 bases; junction bases not matched to a gene: 8. The CDR3 region is CASSSRGDSNTQYF. The CDR3, as DNA: TGTGCCAGCAGCTCGCGGGGGGATTCAAATACGCAGTATTTT.

This clonotype was recorded many times. This chain connects TRBV12-3 or TRBV12-4 to TRBJ2-7; D gene uncertain. This CDR3 contains 14 residues. V shed 5 bases and J shed 6 bases, with 17 bases lying between them. CDR3: CASSIRGRSVEQYF. The CDR3 coding sequence is TGTGCCAGCAGTATACGAGGACGATCCGTCGAGCAGTACTTC.

This chain uses TRBV27 with TRBJ2-7, with 7 bases aligning to TRBD1. With V trimmed by 6 bases and J by 0 bases, 5 bases remained unmatched. CDR1 and CDR2 from the germline V gene are MNHEY and SMNVEV (reference sequence). CDR3 size: 14 residues. The DNA for the CDR3 is TGTGCCAGCAGCCAACAGGGGAACTCCTACGAGCAGTACTTC. This gives the protein CASSQQGNSYEQYF.

This clonotype has a handful of counts. The junction shows a germline mismatch at one end, possibly a read error. The chain combines TRBV29-1 with TRBJ2-7, with 10 bases identical to TRBD1. Germline CDR1 SQVTM, CDR2 ANQGSEA. The CDR3 is made up of 14 amino acids. As DNA, the CDR3 is TGCAGCGCTGAAGACCGGGACAGGGGCTACGAGCAGTACTTC. Its protein product is CSAEDRDRGYEQYF.

V gene TRBV20-1 combines with J gene TRBJ2-3, with 7 bases fitting TRBD2. The CDR3 loop spans 15 amino acids. The germline V gene encodes CDR1 DFQATT and CDR2 SNEGSKA (reference sequence). The junction had 11 bases not matched to a gene; V was cut back by 6 bases and J by 2 bases. CDR3 amino acids: CSATLTTSPTDTQYF. In nucleotides, the CDR3 is TGCAGTGCAACACTTACGACTAGCCCCACAGATACGCAGTATTTT.

The chain recombines TRBV28 with TRBJ2-5; D might be TRBD2 (5 bases). Trimming took 5 bases from V and 3 from J, leaving 16 bases between them. This CDR3 comprises 15 residues. Germline CDR1 reads MDHEN; CDR2 reads SYDVKM. In nucleotides, the CDR3 is TGTGCCAGCAGTCCAATGGGAAGGCGGGAAGAGACCCAGTACTTC. It translates to CASSPMGRREETQYF.

This clonotype was seen more than once but under ten times. The V call is TRBV7-9, the J call TRBJ1-1; TRBD1 matches 12 bases. The germline V gene encodes CDR1 SEHNR and CDR2 FQNEAQ (reference sequence). J gave up 5 bases and V 8 bases, and 9 bases lay outside the gene matches. The CDR3 spans 15 residues. CDR3 loop: CASRPGQGARTEAFF. CDR3 in DNA: TGTGCCAGCCGACCGGGACAGGGGGCGAGAACTGAAGCTTTCTTT.

This clonotype was counted only a few times. The CDR3 reads CASSPQRGAVGTNEKLFF. The CDR3 DNA reads TGTGCCAGCTCACCACAGAGGGGGGCGGTCGGAACTAATGAAAAACTGTTTTTT. The V gene is TRBV18, the J gene TRBJ1-4; a possible D gene is TRBD1 (6 bases). Trimming left V 1 base short and J 1 base short, with 16 bases between. The CDR3 is made up of 18 amino acids. The germline V gene has CDR1 KGHSH and CDR2 LQKENI.

This clonotype showed up just a few times. V and J are TRBV29-1 and TRBJ2-7; D gene unclear. V lost 2 bases to trimming and J lost 4 bases, with 12 bases between them. Germline CDR1 is SQVTM and CDR2 is ANQGSEA. The CDR3 runs 13 residues. CDR3 loop: CSVESFPGYEQYF. CDR3 in DNA: TGCAGCGTTGAATCATTTCCCGGATACGAGCAGTACTTC.

This clonotype occurred a few times. The J gene is TRBJ2-1, the V gene TRBV20-1; either TRBD1 or TRBD2 may fit D (6 bases each). The germline CDR1 and CDR2 sequences are DFQATT and SNEGSKA (reference sequence). Trimming left V 6 bases short and J 4 bases short, with 19 bases between. CDR3 length: 15 amino acids. Here the CDR3 DNA reads TGCAGTGCCCTCTATCCCGGGGGCCTTTACAATGAGCAGTTCTTC. Its protein is CSALYPGGLYNEQFF.

The CDR3: CSVCWDINTGELFF. The CDR3 DNA sequence: TGCAGCGTTTGCTGGGATATAAACACCGGGGAGCTGTTTTTT. The genes are TRBV29-1 and TRBJ2-2; D gene unclear. The CDR3 runs 14 residues. Germline V CDR1 and CDR2: SQVTM, ANQGSEA. V lost 5 bases and J lost 2, with 12 bases in between.

This clonotype has only a few counts. The CDR3 DNA follows: TGTGCCAGCAGCTTAGGAGAGGGGGGGCTGAACCAAGAGACCCAGTACTTC. This gives the protein CASSLGEGGLNQETQYF. This chain links TRBV11-2 with TRBJ2-5, with a possible D match to TRBD2 (7 bases). From germline, CDR1 is SGHAT and CDR2 FQNNGV. Trimming cost V 1 base and J 0 bases, with 15 bases left between them. This CDR3 region has 17 residues.

This clonotype was counted only a few times. This chain joins TRBV28 and TRBJ1-5; D remains ambiguous. The CDR3 sequence is 15 residues long. CDR1 and CDR2 from the germline V gene are MDHEN and SYDVKM. The V and J ends lost 6 bases and 5 bases respectively, with 17 bases between them. This chain's CDR3 is CASSPKRYSHQPQHF. The CDR3 DNA reads as TGTGCCAGCAGCCCCAAGCGATACTCGCATCAGCCCCAGCATTTT.

Worth noting for this clonotype: The junction differs from germline at one of its ends, possibly a read error. The rearrangement joins TRBV5-1 to TRBJ2-3; D is ambiguous. In germline, CDR1 is SGHRS, CDR2 YFSETQ. This CDR3 is built from 13 residues. This CDR3 reads CASRRGSTDTQYF. CDR3 bases: TGTGCCAGCAGGCGAGGATCCACAGATACGCAGTATTTT.

The chain links TRBV7-2 to TRBJ2-1; D unclear. Germline CDR1 reads SGHTA; CDR2 reads FQGNSA. Trimming pared 4 bases from V and 3 bases from J, leaving 10 bases between. CDR3 length: 14 residues. The CDR3, as DNA: TGTGCCAGCAGCTACGACCGATACTACAATGAGCAGTTCTTC. This codes for CASSYDRYYNEQFF.

The chain couples TRBV3-1 to TRBJ1-2; possible D gene TRBD1, 5 bases. CDR3 length: 13 residues. The germline V and J ends were trimmed by 4 bases and 8 bases, with 14 bases remaining between them. Germline assignment: CDR1 LGHDT and CDR2 YNNKEL (reference sequence). The chain's CDR3 is CASSPGAREGYTF. The CDR3 DNA sequence: TGTGCCAGCAGCCCAGGTGCCAGGGAGGGCTACACCTTC.

Only a few counts were recorded for this clonotype. The chain joins TRBV9 to TRBJ2-3, with D tentatively TRBD1 (6 bases). The CDR3 has 14 residues. From germline, CDR1 is SGDLS and CDR2 YYNGEE. Trimming cost V 2 bases and J 4 bases, with 11 bases left between them. CDR3 loop: CASSVWGPPDTQYF. The CDR3 nucleotides read TGTGCCAGCAGCGTGTGGGGGCCCCCAGATACGCAGTATTTT.

This clonotype has more than one count but fewer than ten. A junction boundary mismatches the germline segment, possibly from a read error. CDR3 coding DNA: TGTGCTAGCAGCTTAGCAGGGGTGGCAGATACGCAGTATTTT. Protein product: CASSLAGVADTQYF. The rearrangement links TRBV7-7 to TRBJ2-3; D may be TRBD1 (6 bases). Germline lookup yields CDR1 SSHAT and CDR2 FNYEAQ (reference sequence). There are 14 residues in the CDR3.

This clonotype was found once. This chain links TRBV9 with TRBJ2-7, with TRBD1 as a possible D gene (5 bases). Deletions cut 3 bases from V and 0 bases from J, with 16 bases between. The CDR3 has 16 residues. Germline V CDR1 and CDR2: SGDLS, YYNGEE. The CDR3 protein is CASSARLTASSYEQYF. CDR3 nucleotide sequence: TGTGCCAGCAGCGCCCGCCTGACAGCCTCCTCCTACGAGCAGTACTTC.

Details on this clonotype: A much larger clone lies one base from this, so it may be a read error. This chain uses TRBV20-1 with TRBJ2-4, with 9 bases that match TRBD1. The V gene's germline CDR1 is DFQATT and CDR2 SNEGSKA (reference sequence). This CDR3 has 15 amino acids. The trim removed 4 bases at V and 13 bases at J, leaving 17 bases unmatched. CDR3 DNA: TGCAGTGCTACATCGACAGGGGGGGAAGGAGAGGCCCAGTACTTC. Translation gives CSATSTGGEGEAQYF.

V usage is TRBV25-1 and J usage is TRBJ1-4, with D perhaps TRBD1 (6 bases). V lost 6 bases to trimming and J lost 7 bases, with 18 bases between them. The CDR3 is 15 residues long. Germline V lookup: CDR1 MGHDK, CDR2 SYGVNS. CDR3 region: CASSGGRRGREKLFF. Written as DNA, the CDR3 is TGTGCCAGCAGCGGGGGGCGCCGGGGTCGTGAAAAACTGTTTTTT.

The gene calls are TRBV7-2 and TRBJ1-2; 7 bases are shared with TRBD1. This CDR3 contains 15 residues. Germline V gene sequence: CDR1 SGHTA, CDR2 FQGNSA. Trimming cost V 1 base and J 4 bases; bases outside gene matches: 6. The CDR3 reads CASSLDRDSIYGYTF. DNA of the CDR3: TGTGCCAGCAGCTTAGATCGGGACAGCATCTATGGCTACACCTTC.

This clonotype came up many times. V usage is TRBV28 and J usage is TRBJ2-4; the match to TRBD1 covers 10 bases. V lost 6 bases to trimming and J lost 3 bases; unmatched junction nucleotides: 5. The CDR3 consists of 15 residues. Per germline, CDR1 MDHEN and CDR2 SYDVKM. The CDR3 loop reads CASRGTGVDKNIQYF. Here the CDR3 DNA reads TGTGCCAGCAGGGGGACAGGGGTAGACAAAAACATTCAGTACTTC.

The rearrangement links TRBV20-1 to TRBJ2-3; D gene ambiguous. The V end lost 0 bases, the J end lost 4 bases, and 11 bases lay between the germline ends. Germline lookup yields CDR1 DFQATT and CDR2 SNEGSKA (reference sequence). This CDR3 is 14 amino acids long. CDR3 sequence: CSAREFAASDTQYF. The CDR3 DNA reads TGCAGTGCTAGAGAATTTGCGGCCTCAGATACGCAGTATTTT.

This chain joins TRBV7-2 and TRBJ2-7; 7 bases are shared with TRBD1. After removal of 5 bases from V and 6 bases from J, the junction contained 10 bases not matched to a gene. Germline CDR1 and CDR2: SGHTA and FQGNSA. The CDR3 extends over 14 amino acids. CDR3 in amino acids: CASSPDRVKGEQYF. DNA of the CDR3: TGTGCCAGCAGCCCCGACAGGGTAAAAGGCGAGCAGTACTTC. The full variable domain, its missing parts supplied by reference TRBV7-2 and TRBJ2-7, is GAGVSQSPSNKVTEKGKDVELRCDPISGHTALYWYRQSLGQGLEFLIYFQGNSAPDKSGLPSDRFSAERTGGSVSTLTIQRTQQEDSAVYLCASSPDRVKGEQYFGPGTRLTVT.

This chain joins TRBV3-1 and TRBJ2-1; unclear D gene. Trimming shortened V by 2 bases and J by 3 bases, and 14 bases separated the two germline ends. There are 16 residues in the CDR3. Germline V gene lookup returns CDR1 LGHDT and CDR2 YNNKEL (reference sequence). The DNA of the CDR3 is TGTGCCAGCAGCCAAACGACGGGTGCCCACTACAATGAGCAGTTCTTC. Its translation: CASSQTTGAHYNEQFF.